The rows below give T cell receptor beta chains drawn from one sample of a study of blood T cell repertoires in COVID-19. Libraries were prepared by immunoSEQ multiplex PCR; TCRdb keeps only in-frame clonotypes and omits some of them. Of roughly 250,000 clones listed, around 82% are singletons. The sample consisted of peripheral blood. The receptors were gathered from a human donor with COVID-19, enrolled during active disease. The donor label of this sample is uncertain. CDR3s include the opening cysteine and the closing phenylalanine or tryptophan. Fields, in order: J gene, V gene, D gene, clone size, CDR3 DNA, CDR3 protein. A D gene is named only where the DNA matches it firmly. Clone size is shown for a subset of rows, as once, few, many or a class of expanded clone.

TRBJ1-1	TRBV3-1/TRBV3-2	TRBD1	NA	TGTGCCAGCACCATCGGGACAGGGACTGAAGCTTTCTTT	CASTIGTGTEAFF
TRBJ1-2	TRBV28	NA	NA	TGTGCCAGCAGTGGGGGGTTAGGCCTTTCTCATGGCTACACCTTC	CASSGGLGLSHGYTF
TRBJ2-7	TRBV28	NA	NA	TGTGCCAGCAGGCTACCCGAGGTCCCCAACGAGCAGTACTTC	CASRLPEVPNEQYF
TRBJ2-1	TRBV2	TRBD2	NA	TGTGCCAGCAGTCCGGCGGGGACTACTTACAATGAGCAGTTCTTC	CASSPAGTTYNEQFF
TRBJ1-1	TRBV14	NA	few	TGTGCCAGCAGCCAAGATAGGGGGGGAGACACTGAAGCTTTCTTT	CASSQDRGGDTEAFF
TRBJ1-6	TRBV28	TRBD1	NA	TGTGCCAGCAGCCCAGCGACAGGGAATTCACCCCTCCACTTT	CASSPATGNSPLHF
TRBJ1-1	TRBV3-1/TRBV3-2	NA	NA	TGTGCCAGCAGCCAAGCAGGGTTGGCTGAAGCTTTCTTT	CASSQAGLAEAFF
TRBJ2-2	TRBV9	TRBD1	NA	TGTGCCAGCAGCGTTACAGGGGATCGAGCCGGGGAGCTGTTTTTT	CASSVTGDRAGELFF
TRBJ2-1	TRBV19	NA	once	TGTGCCAGTACGCTCCTGGGCGGGGGCCCCGTGGACTACAATGAGCAGTTCTTC	CASTLLGGGPVDYNEQFF
TRBJ2-3	TRBV28	NA	NA	TGTGCCAGCAGCCCGACCTGGACAGGGAGGGGCACAGATACGCAGTATTTT	CASSPTWTGRGTDTQYF
TRBJ1-3	TRBV6-1	NA	NA	TGTGCCAGCAGTGAAGCGTTGATCGGGGATTCATATTTT	CASSEALIGDSYF
TRBJ2-1	TRBV28	NA	NA	TGTGCCAGCAGTTTATTGTCTAGCGCATACAATGAGCAGTTCTTC	CASSLLSSAYNEQFF
TRBJ2-7	TRBV5-1	TRBD2	NA	TGCGCCAGCAGCTTCCTCCTAGCGGGAGGAAGCGAGCAGTACTTC	CASSFLLAGGSEQYF
TRBJ1-2	TRBV28	NA	NA	TGTGCCATCACCGAAAACAGGGTCCTAGACGGCTACACCTTC	CAITENRVLDGYTF
TRBJ1-1	TRBV12-3/TRBV12-4	NA	NA	TGTGCCAGCAGTCTAGACAGGCACACTGAAGCTTTCTTT	CASSLDRHTEAFF
TRBJ1-1	TRBV5-8	TRBD1	few	TGTGCCAGCAGCCGCCGACAGGGGAACACTGAAGCTTTCTTT	CASSRRQGNTEAFF
TRBJ1-2	TRBV11-2	NA	NA	TGTGCCAGCAGCTTGGAGGAAAGCAACTATGGCTACACCTTC	CASSLEESNYGYTF
TRBJ2-5	TRBV4-1	TRBD2	NA	TGCGCCAGCAGCCAAGGTTCTAGCGGGAGTGGGGAGACCCAGTACTTC	CASSQGSSGSGETQYF
TRBJ2-1	TRBV19	TRBD2	NA	TGTGCCAGTAGTATAGCTCTAGCGGGCTCCCACGATGAGCAGTTCTTC	CASSIALAGSHDEQFF
TRBJ1-2	TRBV4-3	NA	once	TGCGCCAGCAGCCATTTAACCGGGAGCTATGGCTACACCTTC	CASSHLTGSYGYTF
TRBJ1-2	TRBV7-3	NA	NA	TGTGCCAGCAGACCCCCCGTGAGAAGTATAGGCTACACCTTC	CASRPPVRSIGYTF
TRBJ1-2	TRBV6-5	NA	few	TGTGCCAGCAGGCCCACGGGAACGGCAGGAGGCTACACCTTC	CASRPTGTAGGYTF
TRBJ1-2	TRBV19	TRBD1	NA	TGTGCCAGTAGGATCACACAGGGGACTAACTATGGCTACACCTTC	CASRITQGTNYGYTF
TRBJ2-3	TRBV9	TRBD2	once	TGTGCCAGCAGCGAGGTAGCGGGAGATCCGGCAGATACGCAGTATTTT	CASSEVAGDPADTQYF
TRBJ1-5	TRBV5-4	TRBD1	NA	TGTGCCAGCTCCACAGGGGGGAATCAGCCCCAGCATTTT	CASSTGGNQPQHF
TRBJ1-1	TRBV5-4	TRBD1	NA	TGTGCCACCCATCACAGGGGGCCGGGAACTGAAGCTTTCTTT	CATHHRGPGTEAFF
TRBJ2-7	TRBV7-2	NA	NA	TGTGCCAGCAGCTCCGACAGCCTCTACGAGCAGTACTTC	CASSSDSLYEQYF
TRBJ2-6	TRBV5-1	NA	NA	TGCGCCAGCAGCTCAGGTGTTAGCTCTGGGGCCAACGTCCTGACTTTC	CASSSGVSSGANVLTF
TRBJ2-2	TRBV5-4	NA	NA	TGTGCCAGCAGCTTGGCCGCAGGGGAAACCGGGGAGCTGTTTTTT	CASSLAAGETGELFF
TRBJ1-1	TRBV7-9	TRBD1	NA	TGTGCCAGCAGCCCAGGGGACAGGGCGGCTTTCTTT	CASSPGDRAAFF
TRBJ2-1	TRBV18	NA	few	TGTGCCAGCTCACCACTTTATCTCGACTCGACGAATGAGCAGTTCTTC	CASSPLYLDSTNEQFF
TRBJ1-1	TRBV28	TRBD1	few	TGTGCCAGCAGCTCCCGGACAGGGGATGTCACTGAAGCTTTCTTT	CASSSRTGDVTEAFF
TRBJ2-1	TRBV9	TRBD2	NA	TGTGCCAGCAGCGAGAGGTGGACTAGCGGGGAGGGGGGATACAATGAGCAGTTCTTC	CASSERWTSGEGGYNEQFF
TRBJ2-7	TRBV7-2	TRBD2	NA	TGTGCCAGCAGCTTAGCTAGCGGGAGTAACTACGAGCAGTACTTC	CASSLASGSNYEQYF
TRBJ2-3	TRBV7-7	TRBD2	once	TGTGCTAGCAGCCCTAGCGGGAGAACTACAGATACGCAGTATTTT	CASSPSGRTTDTQYF
TRBJ1-5	TRBV19	TRBD1	NA	TGTGCCAGTAGCACCGACAGGGGTCAGCCCCAGCATTTT	CASSTDRGQPQHF
TRBJ1-2	TRBV5-1	TRBD1	few	TGCGCCAGCAGCCCTAACGACAGGGGCTATGGCTACACCTTC	CASSPNDRGYGYTF
TRBJ2-3	TRBV5-1	NA	NA	TGCGCCAGCAGCTTGGAATCACGAGGTAGCACAGATACGCAGTATTTT	CASSLESRGSTDTQYF
TRBJ2-2	TRBV2	NA	NA	TGTGCCAGCTCCTACAGGTCTCTGAACACCGGGGAGCTGTTTTTT	CASSYRSLNTGELFF
TRBJ2-1	TRBV5-1	NA	NA	TGCGCCAGCAGCGTAGGTCCAGGGGATTACAATGAGCAGTTCTTC	CASSVGPGDYNEQFF
TRBJ2-4	TRBV19	NA	few	TGTGCCAGTAGCGAAAAGGGAGGAAACATTCAGTACTTC	CASSEKGGNIQYF
TRBJ2-1	TRBV15	NA	NA	TGTGCCACCAGCAAGGGGACCTACAATGAGCAGTTCTTC	CATSKGTYNEQFF